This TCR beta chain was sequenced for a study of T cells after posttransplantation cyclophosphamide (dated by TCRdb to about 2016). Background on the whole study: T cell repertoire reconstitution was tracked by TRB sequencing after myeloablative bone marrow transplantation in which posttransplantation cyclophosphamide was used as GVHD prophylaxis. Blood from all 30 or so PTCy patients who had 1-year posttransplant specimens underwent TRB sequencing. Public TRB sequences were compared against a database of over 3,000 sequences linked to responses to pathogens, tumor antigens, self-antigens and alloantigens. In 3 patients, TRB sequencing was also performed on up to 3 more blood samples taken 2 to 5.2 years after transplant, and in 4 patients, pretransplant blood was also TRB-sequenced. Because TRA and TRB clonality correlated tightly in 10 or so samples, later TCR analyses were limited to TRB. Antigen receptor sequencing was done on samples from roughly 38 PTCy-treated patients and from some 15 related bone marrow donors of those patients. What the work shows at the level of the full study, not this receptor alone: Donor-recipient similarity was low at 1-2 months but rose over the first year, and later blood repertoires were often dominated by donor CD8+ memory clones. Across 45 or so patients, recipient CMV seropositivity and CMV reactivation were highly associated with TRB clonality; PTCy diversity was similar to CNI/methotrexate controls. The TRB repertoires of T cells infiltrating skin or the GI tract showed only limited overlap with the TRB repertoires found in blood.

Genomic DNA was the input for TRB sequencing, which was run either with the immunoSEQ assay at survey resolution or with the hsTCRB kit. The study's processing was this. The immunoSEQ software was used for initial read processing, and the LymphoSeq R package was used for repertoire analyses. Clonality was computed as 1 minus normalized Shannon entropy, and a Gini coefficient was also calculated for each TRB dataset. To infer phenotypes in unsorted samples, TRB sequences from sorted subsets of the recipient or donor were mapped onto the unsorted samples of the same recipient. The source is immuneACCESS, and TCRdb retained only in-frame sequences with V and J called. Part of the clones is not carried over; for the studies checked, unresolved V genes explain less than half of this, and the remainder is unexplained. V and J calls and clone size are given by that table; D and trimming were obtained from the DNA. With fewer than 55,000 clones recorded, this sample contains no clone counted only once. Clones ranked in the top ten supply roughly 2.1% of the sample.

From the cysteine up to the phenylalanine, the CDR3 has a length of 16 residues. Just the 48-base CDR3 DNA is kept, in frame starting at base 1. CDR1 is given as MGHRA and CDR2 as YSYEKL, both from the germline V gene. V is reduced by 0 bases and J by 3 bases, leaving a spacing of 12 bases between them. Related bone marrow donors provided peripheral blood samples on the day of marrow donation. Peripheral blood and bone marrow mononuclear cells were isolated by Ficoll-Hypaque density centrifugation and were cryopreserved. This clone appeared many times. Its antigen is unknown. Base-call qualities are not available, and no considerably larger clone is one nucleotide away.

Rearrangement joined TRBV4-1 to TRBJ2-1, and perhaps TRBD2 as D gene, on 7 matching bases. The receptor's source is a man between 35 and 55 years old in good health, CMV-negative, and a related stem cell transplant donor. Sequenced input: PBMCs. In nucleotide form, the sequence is TGCGCCAGCAGCCAAGATAAGGGGGGGGGCTACAATGAGCAGTTCTTC. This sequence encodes CASSQDKGGGYNEQFF.